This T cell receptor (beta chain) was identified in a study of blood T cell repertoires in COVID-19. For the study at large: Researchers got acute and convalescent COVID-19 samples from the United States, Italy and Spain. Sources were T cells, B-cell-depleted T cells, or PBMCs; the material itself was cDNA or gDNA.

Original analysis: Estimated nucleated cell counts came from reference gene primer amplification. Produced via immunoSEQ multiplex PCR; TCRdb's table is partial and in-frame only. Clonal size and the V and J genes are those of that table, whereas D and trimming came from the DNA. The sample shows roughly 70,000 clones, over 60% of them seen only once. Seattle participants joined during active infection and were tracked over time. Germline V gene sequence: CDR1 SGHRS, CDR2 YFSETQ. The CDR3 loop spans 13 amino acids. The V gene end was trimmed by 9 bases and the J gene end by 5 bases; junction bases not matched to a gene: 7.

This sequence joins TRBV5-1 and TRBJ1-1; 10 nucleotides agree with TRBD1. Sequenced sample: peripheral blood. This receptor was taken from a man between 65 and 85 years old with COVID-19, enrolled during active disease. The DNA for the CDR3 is TGCGCCACCACTGGACAGGGGGAGACTGAAGCTTTCTTT. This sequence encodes CATTGQGETEAFF.